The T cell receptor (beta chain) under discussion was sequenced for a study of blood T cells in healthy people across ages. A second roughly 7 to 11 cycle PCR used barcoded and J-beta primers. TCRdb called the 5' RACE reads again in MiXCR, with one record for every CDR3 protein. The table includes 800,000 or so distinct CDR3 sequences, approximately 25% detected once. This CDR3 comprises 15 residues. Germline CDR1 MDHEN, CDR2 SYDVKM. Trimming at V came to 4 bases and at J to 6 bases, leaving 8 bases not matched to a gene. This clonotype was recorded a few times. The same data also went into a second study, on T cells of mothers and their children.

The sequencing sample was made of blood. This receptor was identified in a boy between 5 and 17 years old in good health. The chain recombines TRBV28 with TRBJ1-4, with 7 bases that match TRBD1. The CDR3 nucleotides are TGTGCCAGCAGTTACTCCGACAGGGCCGATGAAAAACTGTTTTTT. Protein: CASSYSDRADEKLFF.